These T cell receptor beta chains were read from a single sample in a study of blood T cell repertoires in COVID-19. Produced via immunoSEQ multiplex PCR; TCRdb's table is partial and in-frame only. The data hold around 190,000 clones, with around 85% observed a single time. Sample: peripheral blood. These receptors were obtained from a woman aged 60 to 75 with acute or convalescent COVID-19. Both conserved end residues are part of each CDR3. The D gene is left open where the match is weak. The size field is filled for only some rows; it gives once, few, many or a size class.

d_call	v_call	j_call	clone_size	cdr3_aa	cdr3_nt
TRBD2	TRBV9	TRBJ2-2	-	CASSVALASGKGELFF	TGTGCCAGCAGCGTAGCATTGGCTAGCGGGAAGGGGGAGCTGTTTTTT
-	TRBV6-5	TRBJ2-3	-	CASSYFGASSTDTQYF	TGTGCCAGCAGTTACTTTGGGGCCTCTAGCACAGATACGCAGTATTTT
-	TRBV27	TRBJ1-1	-	CASSSGENTEAFF	TGTGCCAGCAGTTCAGGGGAGAACACTGAAGCTTTCTTT
-	TRBV11-2	TRBJ2-7	-	CASSRGPEQYF	TGTGCCAGCAGCAGAGGGCCCGAGCAGTACTTC
-	TRBV4-1	TRBJ2-3	-	CASSQDGASTDTQYF	TGCGCCAGCAGCCAAGATGGAGCTAGCACAGATACGCAGTATTTT
-	TRBV14	TRBJ2-4	few	CASSPRSRSGDGTIQYF	TGTGCCAGCAGCCCCAGGAGCCGGTCGGGGGACGGGACCATTCAGTACTTC
-	TRBV5-1	TRBJ1-1	-	CASSLPQQGNTEAFF	TGCGCCAGCAGCTTGCCACAGCAGGGAAACACTGAAGCTTTCTTT
TRBD1	TRBV5-1	TRBJ1-4	-	CASSSGTGNEKLFF	TGCGCCAGCAGCTCCGGGACAGGAAATGAAAAACTGTTTTTT
-	TRBV7-9	TRBJ2-1	-	CASSLAQGEQFF	TGTGCCAGCAGCTTAGCGCAGGGGGAGCAGTTCTTC
-	TRBV9	TRBJ2-1	-	CASTAGQGPHEQFF	TGTGCCAGCACCGCAGGACAAGGGCCCCATGAGCAGTTCTTC
TRBD2	TRBV27	TRBJ2-7	-	CASSPLGGEKNHEQYF	TGTGCCAGCAGTCCCCTTGGGGGGGAGAAAAACCACGAGCAGTACTTC
TRBD2	TRBV5-4	TRBJ2-1	-	CASVLAGRSYNEQFF	TGTGCCAGCGTGCTAGCGGGACGCTCCTACAATGAGCAGTTCTTC
-	TRBV29-1	TRBJ2-4	-	CSVAGTVAKNIQYF	TGCAGCGTTGCAGGGACTGTAGCCAAAAACATTCAGTACTTC
-	TRBV11-2	TRBJ2-7	-	CASSLDLDFYEQYF	TGTGCCAGCAGCTTAGATTTAGACTTCTACGAGCAGTACTTC
TRBD2	TRBV28	TRBJ2-1	once	CASRTSGSLGEQFF	TGTGCCAGCAGGACTAGCGGGAGCCTGGGTGAGCAGTTCTTC
-	TRBV19	TRBJ1-1	-	CASSPGGNTEAFF	TGTGCCAGTAGTCCGGGAGGGAACACTGAAGCTTTCTTT
-	TRBV7-3	TRBJ2-3	few	CASSQPTSGADTQYF	TGTGCCAGCAGCCAACCAACCTCAGGGGCAGATACGCAGTATTTT
-	TRBV27	TRBJ1-2	once	CASSLRFAGEGRGYTF	TGTGCCAGCAGTTTAAGGTTCGCGGGGGAAGGTCGTGGCTACACCTTC
TRBD1	TRBV2	TRBJ1-5	-	CASDQQGIRGQPQHF	TGTGCCAGCGACCAACAGGGGATAAGAGGTCAGCCCCAGCATTTT
-	TRBV28	TRBJ1-5	few	CASSLTLGGGTPQPQHF	TGTGCCAGCAGTTTAACCCTCGGGGGAGGGACCCCTCAGCCCCAGCATTTT
-	TRBV29-1	TRBJ1-2	-	CSVGGFGNYGYTF	TGCAGCGTTGGAGGGTTCGGGAACTATGGCTACACCTTC
-	TRBV5-1	TRBJ2-1	-	CASRPGEYNEQFF	TGCGCCAGCAGACCTGGGGAGTACAATGAGCAGTTCTTC
TRBD2	TRBV30	TRBJ2-1	-	CAWTDGASGSFEEQFF	TGTGCCTGGACCGACGGGGCTAGCGGGAGCTTTGAAGAGCAGTTCTTC
TRBD2	TRBV28	TRBJ2-5	-	CASSLFRLPSGSRETQYF	TGTGCCAGCAGTTTATTCCGCCTCCCTAGCGGGTCCAGGGAGACCCAGTACTTC
TRBD1	TRBV29-1	TRBJ1-5	once	CSAGDRGSSNQPQHF	TGCAGCGCTGGGGACAGGGGGTCAAGCAATCAGCCCCAGCATTTT
TRBD2	TRBV10-1	TRBJ2-3	-	CASGSAGVQDTQYF	TGCGCCAGCGGGTCAGCGGGAGTGCAAGATACGCAGTATTTT
-	TRBV6-5	TRBJ1-2	many	CASNDLGGYHGYTF	TGTGCCAGCAACGACCTGGGAGGGTACCATGGCTACACCTTC
-	TRBV3-1/TRBV3-2	TRBJ2-7	-	CASSPGSGATYEQYF	TGTGCCAGCAGCCCGGGGTCAGGGGCAACCTACGAGCAGTACTTC
-	TRBV28	TRBJ2-1	-	CASSLGPTRPEQFF	TGTGCCAGCAGTTTGGGTCCGACTAGACCTGAACAGTTCTTC
TRBD1	TRBV7-2	TRBJ1-2	few	CASSSTGGGYGYTF	TGTGCCAGCAGCTCGACAGGGGGCGGCTATGGCTACACCTTC
-	TRBV15	TRBJ2-7	-	CATSRPQSYEQYF	TGTGCCACCAGCAGACCACAGTCCTACGAGCAGTACTTC
TRBD2	TRBV6-5	TRBJ2-1	few	CASSSKTSGSSGEQFF	TGTGCCAGCAGTTCTAAAACTAGCGGGAGTTCTGGTGAGCAGTTCTTC
TRBD1	TRBV25-1	TRBJ2-1	-	CASSEGTASYNEQFF	TGTGCCAGCAGTGAAGGGACAGCCTCCTACAATGAGCAGTTCTTC
TRBD1	TRBV19	TRBJ2-1	-	CASSSPAGQGRFNEQFF	TGTGCCAGTAGTTCTCCCGCGGGACAGGGGAGGTTCAATGAGCAGTTCTTC
TRBD1	TRBV18	TRBJ2-3	-	CASSAGQGRRTDTQYF	TGTGCCAGCTCAGCGGGACAGGGGCGACGCACAGATACGCAGTATTTT
TRBD1	TRBV3-1/TRBV3-2	TRBJ1-1	-	CASTQGGVNTEAFF	TGTGCCAGCACCCAGGGGGGAGTGAACACTGAAGCTTTCTTT